The rows below give T cell receptor beta chains drawn from one sample of a study of blood T cell repertoires in COVID-19. TCRdb keeps only in-frame clones here, not all; method: immunoSEQ multiplex PCR. The data hold roughly 250,000 clones, with approximately 91% observed a single time. The specimen was PBMCs or T cells enriched from blood (not recorded which). The receptors originated from a woman aged 40 to 49 with acute COVID-19. The CDR3 runs from the conserved cysteine through the conserved F or W. A D gene is named only where the DNA matches it firmly. Clone size is shown for a subset of rows, as once, few, many or a class of expanded clone.

TRBV9	NA	TRBJ2-1	14	NA	CASSVGLAYNEQFF	TGTGCCAGCAGCGTAGGGCTAGCGTACAATGAGCAGTTCTTC
TRBV11-2	NA	TRBJ2-2	16	TRBD1	CASSLGRQGLTGELFF	TGTGCCAGCAGCTTAGGTCGACAGGGGCTCACCGGGGAGCTGTTTTTT
TRBV27	NA	TRBJ1-2	14	NA	CASSPIGLNYGYTF	TGTGCCAGCAGTCCGATCGGACTTAACTATGGCTACACCTTC
TRBV19	NA	TRBJ1-6	14	NA	CASRTAGEGSPLHF	TGTGCCAGTAGAACGGCGGGCGAAGGGTCACCCCTCCACTTT
TRBV11-2	NA	TRBJ2-5	16	NA	CASSLGPPRSDETQYF	TGTGCCAGCAGCTTAGGGCCCCCCAGGTCAGATGAGACCCAGTACTTC
TRBV5-1	NA	TRBJ1-6	13	NA	CASRTGDNSPLHF	TGCGCCAGCAGAACAGGCGATAATTCACCCCTCCACTTT
TRBV5-6	NA	TRBJ2-7	16	TRBD2	CASSSGLAGPAYEQYF	TGTGCCAGCAGCTCGGGACTAGCGGGTCCCGCCTACGAGCAGTACTTC
TRBV28	NA	TRBJ2-1	14	NA	CASNQGGVDNEQFF	TGTGCCAGCAACCAGGGTGGGGTTGACAATGAGCAGTTCTTC
TRBV27	once	TRBJ2-7	16	TRBD2	CASSLSASGASYEQYF	TGTGCCAGCAGTTTATCAGCTAGCGGGGCGTCCTACGAGCAGTACTTC
TRBV2	NA	TRBJ1-3	14	NA	CASSGPDSPNTIYF	TGTGCCAGCAGCGGACCGGACAGTCCTAACACCATATATTTT
TRBV19	NA	TRBJ1-5	14	NA	CASSHRGSNQPQHF	TGTGCCAGTAGTCACCGGGGGAGCAATCAGCCCCAGCATTTT
TRBV19	NA	TRBJ1-1	11	NA	CASSDQRDSFF	TGTGCCAGTAGTGATCAGCGAGACTCTTTCTTT
TRBV11-2	NA	TRBJ1-1	16	NA	CASSLASWGRNTEAFF	TGTGCCAGCAGCTTAGCCTCTTGGGGGCGGAACACTGAAGCTTTCTTT